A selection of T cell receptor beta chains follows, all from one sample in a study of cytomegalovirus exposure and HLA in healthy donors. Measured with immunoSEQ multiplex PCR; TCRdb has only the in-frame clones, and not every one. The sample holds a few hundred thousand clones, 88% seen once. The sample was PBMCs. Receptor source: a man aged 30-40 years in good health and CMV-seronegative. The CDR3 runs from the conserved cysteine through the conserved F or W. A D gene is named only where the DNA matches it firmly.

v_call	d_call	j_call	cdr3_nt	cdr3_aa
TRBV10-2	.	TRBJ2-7	TGCGCCAGCGGGGACAACCCCTACGAGCAGTACTTC	CASGDNPYEQYF
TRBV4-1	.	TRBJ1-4	TGCGCCAGCACCCTTACAGAGCCTAATGAAAAACTGTTTTTT	CASTLTEPNEKLFF
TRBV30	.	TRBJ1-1	TGTGCCTGGAGTGTTTGGACATTAAACACTGAAGCTTTCTTT	CAWSVWTLNTEAFF
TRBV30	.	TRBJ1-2	TGTGCCTGGGAAGACAGTAACTACTATGGCTACACCTTC	CAWEDSNYYGYTF
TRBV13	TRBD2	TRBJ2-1	TGTGCCAGCAGCTCACTAGCGGGGGGGCCTCTCAATGAGCAGTTCTTC	CASSSLAGGPLNEQFF
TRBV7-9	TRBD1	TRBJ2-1	TGTGCCAGCAGCTTACCCGGGACAGCACTCGAAGATGAGCAGTTCTTC	CASSLPGTALEDEQFF
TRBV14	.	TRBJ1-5	TGTGCCAGCAGCCAAGGCGGGAGTCAGCCCCAGCATTTT	CASSQGGSQPQHF
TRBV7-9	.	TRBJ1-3	TGTGCCAGCAGCTTAGTCACAACTGGAAACACCATATATTTT	CASSLVTTGNTIYF
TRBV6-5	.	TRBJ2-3	TGTGCCAGCAGGGTCGACAGGACCCCGGGTACGCAGTATTTT	CASRVDRTPGTQYF
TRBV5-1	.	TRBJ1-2	TGCGCCAGCAGGATAACAGAGGCAGGGTACTATGGCTACACCTTC	CASRITEAGYYGYTF
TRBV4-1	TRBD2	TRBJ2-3	TGCGCCAGCAGCCAAGATGGAGGGACTAGCGGGGGTTCTAGCACAGATACGCAGTATTTT	CASSQDGGTSGGSSTDTQYF
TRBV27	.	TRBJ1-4	TGTGCCAGCAGTTTCCAGGGTTGGCCGCGGGAAAAACTGTTTTTT	CASSFQGWPREKLFF
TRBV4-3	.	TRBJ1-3	TGCGCCAGCAGCCACGGGGAGCTGGATTCGGGAAACACCATATATTTT	CASSHGELDSGNTIYF